A selection of T cell receptor beta chains follows, all from one sample in a study of shared clonotypes between healthy human individuals. This table comes from immunoSEQ multiplex PCR, and its TCRdb copy is limited to in-frame clones, with some not included. This sample has some 2 million clones, with 85% to 95% found just once. Sequencing was performed on naive CD8+ T cells sorted from blood. These receptors originate from a man aged 18 to 30 in good health. The CDR3 runs from the conserved cysteine through the conserved F or W. The order of the fields is J gene, clone size, V gene, D gene, CDR3 protein, CDR3 DNA. A D gene is named only where the DNA matches it firmly. Size values are once, few and many counts, or a class for expanded clones, and some rows have none.

j_gene: TRBJ2-7; abundance: NA; v_gene: TRBV19; d_gene: NA; CDR3aa: CASSILGGGEQYF; CDR3nt: TGTGCCAGTAGTATTCTCGGTGGGGGCGAGCAGTACTTC
j_gene: TRBJ1-5; abundance: NA; v_gene: TRBV28; d_gene: NA; CDR3aa: CASSLSLEDPRPQHF; CDR3nt: TGTGCCAGCAGTTTAAGCCTGGAGGACCCGAGGCCCCAGCATTTT
j_gene: TRBJ2-3; abundance: NA; v_gene: TRBV25-1; d_gene: NA; CDR3aa: CASTEGGATDTQYF; CDR3nt: TGTGCCAGCACCGAAGGGGGGGCCACAGATACGCAGTATTTT
j_gene: TRBJ2-1; abundance: NA; v_gene: TRBV7-6; d_gene: NA; CDR3aa: CASSSTNRGSVNEQFF; CDR3nt: TGTGCCAGCAGCTCGACAAATAGGGGGAGTGTCAATGAGCAGTTCTTC
j_gene: TRBJ2-7; abundance: NA; v_gene: TRBV13; d_gene: NA; CDR3aa: CASSLTGYYEQYF; CDR3nt: TGTGCCAGCAGCCTTACAGGCTACTACGAGCAGTACTTC
j_gene: TRBJ2-7; abundance: once; v_gene: TRBV5-6; d_gene: NA; CDR3aa: CASSQGGIGAYEQYF; CDR3nt: TGTGCCAGCAGCCAGGGGGGGATCGGAGCCTACGAGCAGTACTTC
j_gene: TRBJ1-2; abundance: NA; v_gene: TRBV5-4; d_gene: TRBD1; CDR3aa: CASSYGTGAIYGYTF; CDR3nt: TGTGCCAGCAGCTACGGGACAGGGGCTATCTATGGCTACACCTTC
j_gene: TRBJ1-1; abundance: NA; v_gene: TRBV13; d_gene: NA; CDR3aa: CASSLETGSPEAFF; CDR3nt: TGTGCCAGCAGCTTAGAGACGGGCAGCCCAGAAGCTTTCTTT
j_gene: TRBJ1-2; abundance: NA; v_gene: TRBV30; d_gene: TRBD1; CDR3aa: CAWSQEGAGYTF; CDR3nt: TGTGCCTGGAGCCAGGAGGGGGCTGGCTACACCTTC
j_gene: TRBJ2-5; abundance: NA; v_gene: TRBV27; d_gene: NA; CDR3aa: CASSFRGKNQETQYF; CDR3nt: TGTGCCAGCAGTTTCCGTGGCAAAAACCAAGAGACCCAGTACTTC
j_gene: TRBJ1-2; abundance: NA; v_gene: TRBV7-9; d_gene: NA; CDR3aa: CASSPYGLGYTF; CDR3nt: TGTGCCAGCAGCCCTTACGGCCTTGGCTACACCTTC
j_gene: TRBJ2-3; abundance: NA; v_gene: TRBV18; d_gene: TRBD2; CDR3aa: CASSPPTSVGTDTQYF; CDR3nt: TGTGCCAGCTCACCACCGACTAGCGTCGGCACAGATACGCAGTATTTT
j_gene: TRBJ2-1; abundance: NA; v_gene: TRBV27; d_gene: NA; CDR3aa: CASSLASANEQFF; CDR3nt: TGTGCCAGCAGTTTAGCCTCTGCGAATGAGCAGTTCTTC
j_gene: TRBJ1-2; abundance: NA; v_gene: TRBV28; d_gene: NA; CDR3aa: CASSPGAYGYTF; CDR3nt: TGTGCCAGCAGCCCGGGGGCCTATGGCTACACCTTC
j_gene: TRBJ2-3; abundance: NA; v_gene: TRBV7-9; d_gene: TRBD2; CDR3aa: CASSAAASGPMGNTDTQYF; CDR3nt: TGTGCCAGCAGCGCCGCGGCTAGCGGCCCCATGGGGAACACAGATACGCAGTATTTT
j_gene: TRBJ2-3; abundance: NA; v_gene: TRBV27; d_gene: NA; CDR3aa: CASFFRGGNTDTQYF; CDR3nt: TGTGCCAGCTTTTTCCGCGGCGGGAACACAGATACGCAGTATTTT
j_gene: TRBJ1-1; abundance: NA; v_gene: TRBV19; d_gene: NA; CDR3aa: CASMFGGTNTEAFF; CDR3nt: TGTGCCAGTATGTTCGGCGGGACGAACACTGAAGCTTTCTTT
j_gene: TRBJ1-5; abundance: NA; v_gene: TRBV28; d_gene: NA; CDR3aa: CASSFRGGSNQPQHF; CDR3nt: TGTGCCAGCAGTTTTAGGGGCGGTAGCAATCAGCCCCAGCATTTT
j_gene: TRBJ1-2; abundance: NA; v_gene: TRBV29-1; d_gene: TRBD1; CDR3aa: CSVAGTGEVSYGYTF; CDR3nt: TGCAGCGTTGCCGGGACAGGGGAGGTTAGCTATGGCTACACCTTC
j_gene: TRBJ2-7; abundance: NA; v_gene: TRBV5-1; d_gene: NA; CDR3aa: CASSLGQRYEQYF; CDR3nt: TGCGCCAGCAGCTTGGGTCAGCGCTACGAGCAGTACTTC
j_gene: TRBJ1-5; abundance: NA; v_gene: TRBV4-2; d_gene: NA; CDR3aa: CASSQDRGDSNQPQHF; CDR3nt: TGTGCCAGCAGCCAAGATCGAGGGGATAGTAATCAGCCCCAGCATTTT
j_gene: TRBJ2-3; abundance: NA; v_gene: TRBV2; d_gene: NA; CDR3aa: CASSDPGRSPSTDTQYF; CDR3nt: TGTGCCAGCAGTGACCCGGGTCGGAGCCCTAGCACAGATACGCAGTATTTT
j_gene: TRBJ2-2; abundance: NA; v_gene: TRBV7-2; d_gene: TRBD1; CDR3aa: CASSYLDRGAGELFF; CDR3nt: TGTGCCAGCAGCTACCTGGACAGGGGTGCCGGGGAGCTGTTTTTT
j_gene: TRBJ2-1; abundance: NA; v_gene: TRBV29-1; d_gene: NA; CDR3aa: CSVERQGRKNEQFF; CDR3nt: TGCAGCGTTGAGCGTCAGGGGAGGAAAAATGAGCAGTTCTTC